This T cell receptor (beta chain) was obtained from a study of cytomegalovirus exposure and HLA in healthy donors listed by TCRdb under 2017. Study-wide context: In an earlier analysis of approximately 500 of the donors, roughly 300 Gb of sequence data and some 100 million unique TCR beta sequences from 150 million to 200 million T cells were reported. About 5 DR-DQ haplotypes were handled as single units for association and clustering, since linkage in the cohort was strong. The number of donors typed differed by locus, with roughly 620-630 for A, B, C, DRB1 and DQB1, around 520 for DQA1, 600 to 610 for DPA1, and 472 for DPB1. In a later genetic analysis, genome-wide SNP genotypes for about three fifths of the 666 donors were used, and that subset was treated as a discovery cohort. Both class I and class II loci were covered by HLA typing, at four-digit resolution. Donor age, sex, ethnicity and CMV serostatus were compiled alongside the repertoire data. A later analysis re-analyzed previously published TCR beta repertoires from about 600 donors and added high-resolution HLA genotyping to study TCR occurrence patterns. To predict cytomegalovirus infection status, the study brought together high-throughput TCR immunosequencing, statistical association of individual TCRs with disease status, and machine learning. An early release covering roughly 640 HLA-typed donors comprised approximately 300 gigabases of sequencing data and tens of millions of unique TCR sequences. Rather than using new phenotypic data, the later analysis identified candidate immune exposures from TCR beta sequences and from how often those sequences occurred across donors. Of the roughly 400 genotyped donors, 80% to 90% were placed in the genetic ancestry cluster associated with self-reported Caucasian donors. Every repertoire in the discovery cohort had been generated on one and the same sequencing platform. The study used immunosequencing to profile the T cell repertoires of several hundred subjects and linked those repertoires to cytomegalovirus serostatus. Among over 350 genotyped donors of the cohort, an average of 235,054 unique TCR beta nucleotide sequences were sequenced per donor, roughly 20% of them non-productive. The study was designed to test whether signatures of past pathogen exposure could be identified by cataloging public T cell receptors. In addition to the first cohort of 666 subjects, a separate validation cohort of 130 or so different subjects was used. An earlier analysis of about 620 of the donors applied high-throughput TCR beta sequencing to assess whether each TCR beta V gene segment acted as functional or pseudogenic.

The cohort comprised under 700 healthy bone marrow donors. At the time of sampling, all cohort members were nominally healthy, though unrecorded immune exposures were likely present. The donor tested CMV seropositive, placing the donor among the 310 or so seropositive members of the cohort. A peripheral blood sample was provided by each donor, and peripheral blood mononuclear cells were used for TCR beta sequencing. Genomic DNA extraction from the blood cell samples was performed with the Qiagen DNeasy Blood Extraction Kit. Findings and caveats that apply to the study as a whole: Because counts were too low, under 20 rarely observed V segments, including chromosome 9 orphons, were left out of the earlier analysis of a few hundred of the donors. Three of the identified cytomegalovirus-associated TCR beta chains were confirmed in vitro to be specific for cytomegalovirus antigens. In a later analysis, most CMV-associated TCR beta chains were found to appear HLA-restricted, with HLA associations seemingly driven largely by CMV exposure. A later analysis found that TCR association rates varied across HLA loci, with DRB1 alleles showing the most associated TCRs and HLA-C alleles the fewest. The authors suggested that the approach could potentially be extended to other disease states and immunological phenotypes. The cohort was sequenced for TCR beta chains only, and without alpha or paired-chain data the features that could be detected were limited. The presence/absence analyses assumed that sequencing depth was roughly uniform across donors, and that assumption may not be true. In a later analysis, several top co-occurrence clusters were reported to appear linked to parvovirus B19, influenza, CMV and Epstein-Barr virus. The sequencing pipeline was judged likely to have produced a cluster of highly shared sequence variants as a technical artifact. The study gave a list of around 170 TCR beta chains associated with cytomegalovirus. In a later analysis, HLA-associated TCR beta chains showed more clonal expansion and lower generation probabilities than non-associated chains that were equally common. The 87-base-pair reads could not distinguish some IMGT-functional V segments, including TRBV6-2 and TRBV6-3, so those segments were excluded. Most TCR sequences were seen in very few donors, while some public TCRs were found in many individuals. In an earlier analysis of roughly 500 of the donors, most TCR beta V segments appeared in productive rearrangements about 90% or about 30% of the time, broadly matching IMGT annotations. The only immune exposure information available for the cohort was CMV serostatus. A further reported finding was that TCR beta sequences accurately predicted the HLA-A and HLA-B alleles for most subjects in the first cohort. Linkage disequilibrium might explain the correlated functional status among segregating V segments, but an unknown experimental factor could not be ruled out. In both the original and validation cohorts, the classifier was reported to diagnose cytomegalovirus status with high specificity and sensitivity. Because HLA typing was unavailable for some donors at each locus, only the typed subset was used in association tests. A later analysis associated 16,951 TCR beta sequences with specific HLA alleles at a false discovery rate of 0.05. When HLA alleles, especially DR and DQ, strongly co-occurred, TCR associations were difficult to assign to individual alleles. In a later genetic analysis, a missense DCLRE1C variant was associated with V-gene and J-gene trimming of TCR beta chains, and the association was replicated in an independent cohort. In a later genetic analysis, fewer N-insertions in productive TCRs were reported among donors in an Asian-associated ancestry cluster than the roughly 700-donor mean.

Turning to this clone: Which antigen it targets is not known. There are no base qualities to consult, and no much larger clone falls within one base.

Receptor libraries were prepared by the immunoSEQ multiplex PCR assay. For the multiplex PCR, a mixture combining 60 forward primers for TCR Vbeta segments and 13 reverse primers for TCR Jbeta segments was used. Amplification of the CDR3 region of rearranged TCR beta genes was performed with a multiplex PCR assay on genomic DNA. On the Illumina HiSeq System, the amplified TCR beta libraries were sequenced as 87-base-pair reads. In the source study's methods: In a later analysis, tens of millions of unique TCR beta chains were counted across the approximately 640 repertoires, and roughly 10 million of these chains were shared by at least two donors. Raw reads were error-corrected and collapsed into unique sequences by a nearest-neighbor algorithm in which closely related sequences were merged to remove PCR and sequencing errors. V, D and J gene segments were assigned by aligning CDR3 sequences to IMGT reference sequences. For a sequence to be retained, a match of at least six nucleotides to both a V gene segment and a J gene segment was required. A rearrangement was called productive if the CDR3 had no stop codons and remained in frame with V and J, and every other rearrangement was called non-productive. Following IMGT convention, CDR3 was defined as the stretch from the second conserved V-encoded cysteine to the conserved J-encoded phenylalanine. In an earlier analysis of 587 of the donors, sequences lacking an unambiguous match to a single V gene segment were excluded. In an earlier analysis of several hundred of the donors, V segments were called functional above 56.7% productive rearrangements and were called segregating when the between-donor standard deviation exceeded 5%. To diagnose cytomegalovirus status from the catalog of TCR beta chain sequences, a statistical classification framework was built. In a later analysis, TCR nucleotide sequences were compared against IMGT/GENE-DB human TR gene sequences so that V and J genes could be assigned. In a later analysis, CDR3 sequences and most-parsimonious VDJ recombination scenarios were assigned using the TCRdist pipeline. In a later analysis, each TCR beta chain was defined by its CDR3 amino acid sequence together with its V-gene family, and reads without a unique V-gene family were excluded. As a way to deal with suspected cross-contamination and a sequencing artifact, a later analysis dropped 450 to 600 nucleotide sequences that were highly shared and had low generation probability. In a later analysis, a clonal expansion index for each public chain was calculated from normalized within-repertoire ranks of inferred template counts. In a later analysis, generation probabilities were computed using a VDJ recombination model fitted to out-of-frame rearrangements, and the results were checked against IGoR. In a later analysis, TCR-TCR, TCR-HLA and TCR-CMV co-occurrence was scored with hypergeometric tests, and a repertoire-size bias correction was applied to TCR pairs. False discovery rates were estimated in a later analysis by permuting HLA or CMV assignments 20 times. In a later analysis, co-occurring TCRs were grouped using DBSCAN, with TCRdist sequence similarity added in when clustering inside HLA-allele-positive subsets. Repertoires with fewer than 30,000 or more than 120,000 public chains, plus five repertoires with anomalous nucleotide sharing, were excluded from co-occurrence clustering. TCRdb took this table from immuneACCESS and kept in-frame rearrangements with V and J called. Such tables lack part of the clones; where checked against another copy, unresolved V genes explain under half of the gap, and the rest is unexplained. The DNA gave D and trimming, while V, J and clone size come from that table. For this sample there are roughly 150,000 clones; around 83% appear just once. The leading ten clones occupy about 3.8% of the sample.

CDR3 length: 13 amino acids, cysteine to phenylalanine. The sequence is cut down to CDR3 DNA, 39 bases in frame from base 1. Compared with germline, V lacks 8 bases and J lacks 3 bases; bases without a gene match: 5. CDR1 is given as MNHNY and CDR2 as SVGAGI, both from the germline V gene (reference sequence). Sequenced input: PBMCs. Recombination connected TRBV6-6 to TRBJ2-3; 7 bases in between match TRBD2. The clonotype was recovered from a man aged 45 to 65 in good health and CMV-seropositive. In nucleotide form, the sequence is TGTGCCAGCGGGTGGGGGGGAACAGATACGCAGTATTTT. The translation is CASGWGGTDTQYF.